These 27 T cell receptor beta chains originate from one sample sequenced in a study of prognosis after radiotherapy for stage I lung cancer. Genomic DNA was the source, and TCR beta CDR3 was amplified from it by two-round multiplex PCR. Primers (each specific to one TRBV or TRBJ gene) were used in first-round PCR. Each CDR3 protein is one row after TCRdb ran MiXCR on the multiplex PCR reads. The table lists nearly 35,000 distinct CDR3 sequences, approximately 35% of them singletons, with around 29% in the top ten. The source material was PBMCs, sampled before or after stereotactic body radiation therapy (not recorded which). These receptor sequences come from a donor over 45 with non-small cell lung cancer.

Points on this clonotype: A much larger clone lies one base from this, so it may be a read error. The V and J genes are TRBV6-2 or TRBV6-3 and TRBJ1-2; D unresolved. Germline-derived CDR1 and CDR2 are MNHEY and SVGEGT. This CDR3 has 14 amino acids. For the CDR3, the DNA is TGTGCCAGCGGTTACTCGCAGGCCGTAGGTGGCTACACCTTC. Protein product: CASGYSQAVGGYTF.

A note on this clonotype: A far larger clone lies a single base away; this is likely a read error. The chain combines TRBV6-4 with TRBJ2-2, with TRBD2 matching 15 bases. Trimming cost V 5 bases and J 8 bases; bases outside gene matches: 6. CDR3 size: 16 residues. Germline V gene sequence: CDR1 MRHNA, CDR2 SNTAGT. CDR3 residues: CASSQGLAGGQGELFF. The CDR3, as DNA: TGTGCCAGCAGTCAAGGACTAGCGGGGGGGCAAGGGGAGCTGTTTTTT.

This clonotype was seen at least ten times. This chain links TRBV6-1 with TRBJ1-2, with 7 bases that match TRBD1. Trimming cost V 8 bases and J 5 bases; bases outside gene matches: 11. This CDR3 is 14 amino acids long. Germline V CDR1 and CDR2: MNHNS, SASEGT. The CDR3, as DNA: TGTGCCAGCTCTTACAGGGGCGTGGGATATGGCTACACCTTC. It encodes CASSYRGVGYGYTF.

A note on this clonotype: At one boundary the junction diverges from the germline segment, which might be a read error. V is TRBV27 and J is TRBJ2-2, with D possibly matching TRBD2 (5 bases). Germline V lookup: CDR1 MNHEY, CDR2 SMNVEV (reference sequence). The CDR3 extends over 16 amino acids. DNA of the CDR3: TGTGCCAGCAGTTCCAGGAGGCATTCGAACACCTGGGAGCTGTTTTTT. Protein sequence: CASSSRRHSNTWELFF.

As to this clonotype: A much larger clone is a single base away; this may be a read error. The genes are TRBV29-1 and TRBJ2-3; D is undetermined. CDR3 length equals 12 residues. Germline V gives CDR1 SQVTM, CDR2 ANQGSEA. This CDR3 reads CSVDDNTDAQYF. Here the CDR3 DNA reads TGCAGCGTTGACGACAACACAGATGCGCAGTATTTT.

For this clonotype: A junction boundary mismatches the germline segment, possibly from a read error. This chain connects TRBV12-3 or TRBV12-4 to TRBJ1-2; the match to TRBD1 covers 8 bases. The CDR3 spans 17 residues. The CDR3 protein is CASSPPRRWTGFYGYTF. As DNA, the CDR3 is TGTGCCAGCAGCCCTCCCCGGCGGTGGACAGGGTTCTATGGTTACACCTTC.

Remarks on this clonotype: The junction differs from germline at one of its ends, possibly a read error. The rearrangement joins TRBV6-2 or TRBV6-3 to TRBJ1-6; D call uncertain. Germline CDR1 is MNHEY and CDR2 is SVGEGT. CDR3 length: 14 residues. In DNA, the CDR3 is TGTGCCAGCATTTACGGGCAGACCAATTCACCCCTCCACTTT. Residues: CASIYGQTNSPLHF.

This clonotype was seen at least ten times. This sequence joins TRBV6-1 and TRBJ1-5; D possibly corresponds to TRBD1 (5 bases). Deletions cut 2 bases from V and 3 bases from J, with 17 bases between. The CDR3 runs 17 residues. The germline V gene encodes CDR1 MNHNS and CDR2 SASEGT. The CDR3 region is CASSELRDPLPNQPQHF. The CDR3 coding sequence is TGTGCCAGCAGTGAACTCCGGGACCCACTGCCCAATCAGCCCCAGCATTTT.

Many counts were recorded for this clonotype. The chain uses TRBV24-1 and TRBJ2-5; D is possibly TRBD1 (5 bases). The V gene lost 1 base and the J gene lost 0 bases, with 14 bases spanning the gap. This CDR3 region has 17 residues. Germline V gene sequence: CDR1 KGHDR, CDR2 SFDVKD. The DNA for the CDR3 is TGTGCCACCAGTGATTTTCAGGGCAGGGCGTACCAAGAGACCCAGTACTTC. Amino acid sequence: CATSDFQGRAYQETQYF.

This clonotype rates as medium-sized. The V gene is TRBV6-1, the J gene TRBJ2-7, with 15 bases lining up with TRBD2. The CDR3 covers 18 residues. CDR1 is MNHNS, CDR2 SASEGT, per germline. V lost 7 bases to trimming and J lost 2 bases; unmatched junction nucleotides: 12. The CDR3 loop is CASNPHRTSGGVTYEQYF. CDR3 bases: TGTGCCAGCAACCCCCATAGGACTAGCGGGGGGGTTACCTACGAGCAGTACTTC.

This clonotype was seen ten or more times. The chain combines TRBV20-1 with TRBJ2-7; no firm D call. V lost 3 bases, J lost 2 bases, and 14 bases lay in between. The CDR3 is 14 residues long. The germline gives CDR1 DFQATT, CDR2 SNEGSKA (reference sequence). The DNA for the CDR3 is TGCAGTGCTAGCCAGGCGCTGCTAGCCTACGAGCAGTACTTC. It yields the protein CSASQALLAYEQYF.

This clonotype occurred many times. The genes are TRBV6-1 and TRBJ2-7; D is uncertain. Looked up from germline, CDR1 is MNHNS and CDR2 is SASEGT. Trimming stripped 6 bases from V and 3 bases from J, with 6 bases between. The length of the CDR3 is 11 residues. This CDR3 reads CASRGYYEQYF. In nucleotides, the CDR3 is TGTGCCAGCAGGGGATACTACGAGCAGTACTTC.

This clonotype was seen many times. The chain joins TRBV9 to TRBJ1-6, with D perhaps matching TRBD1 (6 bases). The CDR3 covers 15 residues. CDR1 is SGDLS, CDR2 YYNGEE, per germline. V lost 0 bases to trimming and J lost 10 bases, with 14 bases between them. CDR3 loop: CASSVESGGLSPLHF. DNA for the CDR3: TGTGCCAGCAGCGTAGAATCTGGGGGGCTATCACCCCTCCACTTT.

The chain has TRBV12-3 or TRBV12-4 and TRBJ2-2, with 9 bases matching TRBD1. The ends lost 5 bases at V and 9 bases at J; junction bases unmatched: 10. The CDR3 spans 15 residues. As DNA, the CDR3 is TGTGCCAGCAGTCGGTCCGGGACAGGGACCAGGGAGCTGTTTTTT. Translated, it gives CASSRSGTGTRELFF.

This clonotype came up many times. The CDR3 sequence: CASSVSRGANNEQFF. The CDR3 nucleotides are TGTGCCAGCAGCGTATCGCGGGGGGCCAACAATGAGCAGTTCTTC. The chain is built from TRBV9 and TRBJ2-1; 8 nucleotides line up with TRBD2. CDR3 length: 15 residues. V lost 1 base and J lost 5; bases outside the gene matches: 5. Germline values: CDR1 SGDLS, CDR2 YYNGEE. The full variable domain, with the rest looked up from reference TRBV9 and TRBJ2-1, is DSGVTQTPKHLITATGQRVTLRCSPRSGDLSVYWYQQSLDQGLQFLIQYYNGEERAKGNILERFSAQQFPDLHSELNLSSLELGDSALYFCASSVSRGANNEQFFGPGTRLTVL.

Ten or more counts support this clonotype. The V and J genes are TRBV19 and TRBJ2-2; D is possibly TRBD1 or TRBD2 (6 bases each). This CDR3 region has 13 residues. V was pared by 9 bases and J by 1 base, with 9 bases between. Germline lookup yields CDR1 LNHDA and CDR2 SQIVND (reference sequence). CDR3 amino acids: CASRGLNTGELFF. The CDR3 DNA reads TGTGCCAGCAGGGGACTGAACACCGGGGAGCTGTTTTTT.

V is TRBV19 and J is TRBJ2-7, with TRBD2 as a possible D gene (6 bases). V shed 1 base and J shed 2 bases, with 12 bases lying between them. CDR1 LNHDA and CDR2 SQIVND come from the germline V gene (reference sequence). This CDR3 has 15 amino acids. The CDR3 protein is CASSIVASDTYEQYF. The CDR3, as DNA: TGTGCCAGTAGTATAGTGGCTAGCGATACCTACGAGCAGTACTTC.

This clonotype was seen repeatedly, ten times or more. V and J are TRBV3-1 and TRBJ1-6, with TRBD1 matching 8 bases. This CDR3 has 13 residues. From germline, CDR1 is LGHDT and CDR2 YNNKEL (reference sequence). V lost 6 bases to trimming and J lost 5 bases; unmatched junction nucleotides: 0. This CDR3 is CASRTGDNSPLHF. DNA for the CDR3: TGTGCCAGCAGGACAGGGGATAATTCACCCCTCCACTTT.

This clonotype showed up many times. The genes are TRBV5-1 and TRBJ2-1; no firm D call. The V gene lost 4 bases and the J gene lost 10 bases, with 12 bases spanning the gap. This CDR3 contains 12 residues. The V gene's germline CDR1 is SGHRS and CDR2 YFSETQ. The CDR3 DNA reads as TGCGCCAGCAGCGTCCAACGGTCGGAGCAGTTCTTC. Amino acid sequence: CASSVQRSEQFF.

At least ten counts were recorded for this clonotype. The rearrangement uses TRBV18 and TRBJ1-2; maybe TRBD1 (5 bases). Germline CDR1 KGHSH, CDR2 LQKENI. This CDR3 has 13 amino acids. Deletions cut 4 bases from V and 6 bases from J, with 12 bases between. The CDR3 is CASSRSRDNGYTF. The CDR3 coding sequence is TGTGCCAGCTCACGGAGCAGGGATAATGGCTACACCTTC.

This clonotype was seen many times. The CDR3 DNA sequence: TGTGCCAGCAGCCTAGGACTGAACTATGGCTACACCTTC. Encoded protein: CASSLGLNYGYTF. The chain couples TRBV7-2 to TRBJ1-2; D is undetermined. Germline V lookup: CDR1 SGHTA, CDR2 FQGNSA. The CDR3 extends over 13 amino acids. V lost 5 bases and J 2 bases, leaving 9 bases between the germline ends.

V is TRBV6-2 or TRBV6-3 and J is TRBJ1-6; a weak D match, TRBD1 (6 bases). V was trimmed by 2 bases and J by 9 bases, leaving 14 bases between them. Germline CDR1 MNHEY, CDR2 SVGEGT. This CDR3 contains 15 residues. Here the CDR3 DNA reads TGTGCCAGCAGTTACGAACAGGGACTTCGTTCACCCCTCCACTTT. Residues: CASSYEQGLRSPLHF.

Note on this clonotype: A far bigger clonotype differs at one base, so this is likely a read error. The chain carries TRBV6-4 and TRBJ2-6, with unresolved D. Germline V gives CDR1 MRHNA, CDR2 SNTAGT. Trimming left V 5 bases short and J 0 bases short, with 17 bases between. The CDR3 sequence is 18 residues long. CDR3 loop: CASSYESVIHSGANVLTF. The CDR3 nucleotides are TGTGCCAGCAGTTACGAGTCAGTGATCCACTCTGGGGCCAACGTCCTGACTTTC.

This clonotype was detected ten times or more. The chain has TRBV3-1 and TRBJ1-2; maybe TRBD1 (6 bases). Germline loops: CDR1 LGHDT, CDR2 YNNKEL (reference sequence). V lost 6 bases and J lost 4, with 12 bases in between. The CDR3 runs to 13 residues. In DNA, the CDR3 is TGTGCCAGCAGGTCTCTGGACAGCTATGGCTACACCTTC. Its protein product is CASRSLDSYGYTF. The entire variable domain, with the rest obtained from reference TRBV3-1 and TRBJ1-2, is as follows: DTAVSQTPKYLVTQMGNDKSIKCEQNLGHDTMYWYKQDSKKFLKIMFSYNNKELIINETVPNRFSPKSPDKAHLNLHINSLELGDSAVYFCASRSLDSYGYTFGSGTRLTVV.

This clonotype was recorded at least ten times. This is likely an artifact of a read error, given a far larger clone one base away. Given the absence of the conserved phenylalanine or tryptophan at the CDR3 end, a read error is likely. The chain links TRBV6-2 or TRBV6-3 to TRBJ1-2; TRBD1 agrees at 10 bases. Per the germline V gene, CDR1 is MNHEY and CDR2 is SVGEGT. The ends lost 5 bases at V and 4 bases at J; junction bases unmatched: 10. The CDR3 has 16 amino acids. CDR3 region: CASSELDRGPSYGYTS. DNA of the CDR3: TGTGCCAGCAGTGAATTAGACAGGGGGCCAAGCTATGGCTACACCTCC.

V and J are TRBV20-1 and TRBJ1-6; D remains unclear. The CDR3 consists of 17 residues. Germline lookup yields CDR1 DFQATT and CDR2 SNEGSKA (reference sequence). V lost 4 bases and J 5 bases, leaving 21 bases between the germline ends. DNA of the CDR3: TGCAGTGCTATAGACGACTTGGCCTGGACGAATAATTCACCCCTCCACTTT. This gives the protein CSAIDDLAWTNNSPLHF.

The chain recombines TRBV6-1 with TRBJ2-5; tentative D call: TRBD2 (5 bases). This CDR3 spans 9 amino acids. Germline CDR1 MNHNS, CDR2 SASEGT. Trimming took 8 bases from V and 14 from J, leaving 12 bases between them. CDR3 region: CASWSSHYF. DNA for the CDR3: TGTGCCAGCTGGTCTAGCCATTACTTC.